These 2 T cell receptor beta chains came from one sample sequenced in a study of blood T cells in healthy people across ages. PCR was performed a second time for about 7 to 12 cycles using a sample-barcoded 5' primer and a J-beta primer mix. TCRdb re-called the 5' RACE reads through MiXCR, storing one row per CDR3 protein. The table lists 1.8 million or so distinct CDR3 sequences, around 42% of them singletons, with 23% in the top ten. The sample taken for sequencing was blood. Receptor source: a human donor in good health.

The V and J genes are TRBV18 and TRBJ2-5; 7 bases are shared with TRBD1. The ends lost 2 bases at V and 4 bases at J; junction bases unmatched: 7. The CDR3 is made up of 15 amino acids. Germline-derived CDR1 and CDR2 are KGHSH and LQKENI. The CDR3 DNA is TGTGCCAGCTCACCAGGGGACAGCATCCGAGAGACCCAGTACTTC. As protein: CASSPGDSIRETQYF.

CDR3 sequence reads: CASSQLLADTQYF. The CDR3 region has the DNA TGTGCCAGCAGCCAGCTTCTCGCAGATACGCAGTATTTT. The genes are TRBV3-1 and TRBJ2-3, with D unclear. Deletions cut 3 bases from V and 4 bases from J, with 8 bases between. CDR1 LGHDT and CDR2 YNNKEL come from the germline V gene (reference sequence). CDR3 length: 13 amino acids.